Included here is one TCR beta chain sequence, with context. Profiling relied on immunoSEQ multiplex PCR, and the TCRdb table lists in-frame clones only, not all of them. This sample has under 100,000 clones, with roughly 80% found just once. This CDR3 region has 13 residues. Germline V CDR1 and CDR2: SGHAT, FQNNGV. V lost 5 bases to trimming and J lost 0 bases, with 7 bases between them. This sample was included in a study of cytomegalovirus exposure and HLA in healthy donors. The chain is built from TRBV11-2 and TRBJ2-5; D might be TRBD1 (6 bases). The TCR sequence derives from a woman aged 18-35 years in good health and CMV-seropositive. Input material: PBMCs. This CDR3 reads CASSRGYQETQYF. The DNA for the CDR3 is TGTGCCAGCAGCAGGGGGTACCAAGAGACCCAGTACTTC.